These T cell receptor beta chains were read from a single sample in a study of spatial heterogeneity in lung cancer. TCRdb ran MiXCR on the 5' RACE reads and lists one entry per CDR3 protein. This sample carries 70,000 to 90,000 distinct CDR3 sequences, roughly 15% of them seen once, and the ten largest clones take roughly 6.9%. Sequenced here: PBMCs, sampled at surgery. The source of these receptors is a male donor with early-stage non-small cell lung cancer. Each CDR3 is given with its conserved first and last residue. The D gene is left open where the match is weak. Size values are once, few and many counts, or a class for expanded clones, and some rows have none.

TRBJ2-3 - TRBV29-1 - TGCAGCCACGCCAGGGCGGGCACAGATACGCAGTATTTT CSHARAGTDTQYF
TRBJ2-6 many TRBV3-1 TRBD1 TGTGCCAGCAGCCAAGAGACAGGGGCTTTGTCTGGGGCCAACGTCCTGACTTTC CASSQETGALSGANVLTF
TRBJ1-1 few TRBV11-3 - TGTGCCAGCAGCTCCTGGGGGAAGGCTGAAGCTTTCTTT CASSSWGKAEAFF
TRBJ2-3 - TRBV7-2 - TGTGCCAGCAGCCCCCCCGGGACGGAGTTTGGGAGTACGCAGTATTTT CASSPPGTEFGSTQYF
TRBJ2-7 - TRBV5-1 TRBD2 TGCGCCAGCAGTTGGACTAGCGGACTATACGAGCAGTACTTC CASSWTSGLYEQYF
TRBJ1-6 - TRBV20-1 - TGCAGTGCTAGAGTCCCCGAGGGAGGAAACTCACCCCTCCACTTT CSARVPEGGNSPLHF
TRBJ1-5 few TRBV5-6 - TGTGCCAGCAGCTTGGAGGGGAGAGTTCAGCCCCAGCATTTT CASSLEGRVQPQHF
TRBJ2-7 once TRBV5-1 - TGCGCCAGCAAAACAGGGCACGACGAGCAGTACTTC CASKTGHDEQYF
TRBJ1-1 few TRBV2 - TGTGCCAGCAGCGTTCAGTTGGGGATCGGGTCGAATGAAGCTTTCTTT CASSVQLGIGSNEAFF
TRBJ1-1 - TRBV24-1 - TGTGCCACCAGTGAGGGGGGGAACACTGAAGCTTTCTTT CATSEGGNTEAFF
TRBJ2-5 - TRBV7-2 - TGTGCCAGCAGCTTAGGGATTGGGAAGACCCAGTACTTC CASSLGIGKTQYF
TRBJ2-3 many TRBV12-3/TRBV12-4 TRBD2 TGTGCCAGCACCCGAGAGCGGGGGACCACAGATACGCAGTATTTT CASTRERGTTDTQYF
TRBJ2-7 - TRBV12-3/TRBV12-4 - TGTGCCAGCAGTTTTTGGAGGCTGGAGCGGTCCTCCGAGCAGTACTTC CASSFWRLERSSEQYF
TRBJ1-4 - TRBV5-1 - TGCGCCAGCAGCCTCGACAGACTTAATGAAAAACTGTTTTTT CASSLDRLNEKLFF
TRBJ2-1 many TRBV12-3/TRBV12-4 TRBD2 TGTGCCAGCAGTTTATCCGGGAGGGCCATCAATGAGCAGTTCTTC CASSLSGRAINEQFF
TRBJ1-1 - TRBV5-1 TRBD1 TGCGCCAGCAGCTTAGGGACAGGGAGGCCTGAAGCTTTCTTT CASSLGTGRPEAFF
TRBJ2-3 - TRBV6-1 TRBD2 TGTGCCAGCAGTTCCGCTAGCGGGAGTATAACAGATACGCAGTATTTT CASSSASGSITDTQYF
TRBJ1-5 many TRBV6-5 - TGTGCCAGCAGTTACCGGATGACCTGGCCCCAGCATTTT CASSYRMTWPQHF
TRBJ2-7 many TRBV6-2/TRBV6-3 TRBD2 TGTGCCAGCAGTCTAGCGGCTCCTTACGAGCAGTACTTC CASSLAAPYEQYF
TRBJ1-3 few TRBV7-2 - TGTGCCAGCAGCCCTGCGTCAGTGGGAAACACCATATATTTT CASSPASVGNTIYF
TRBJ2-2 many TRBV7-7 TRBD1 TGTGCCAGCAGCTTCGACAGGGGCACCGGGGAGCTGTTTTTT CASSFDRGTGELFF
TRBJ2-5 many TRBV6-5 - TGTGCCAGCAGTTATGGGGAGACCCAGTACTTC CASSYGETQYF
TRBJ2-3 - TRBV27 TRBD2 TGTGCCAGCAGTTTCTCCGTAGTAGCGGGAGTTCAAGATACGCAGTATTTT CASSFSVVAGVQDTQYF
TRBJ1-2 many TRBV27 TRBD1 TGTGCCAGCAGTCGGGGACAGGGTCGCGCTAACTATGGCTACACCTTC CASSRGQGRANYGYTF
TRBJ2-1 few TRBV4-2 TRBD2 TGTGCCAGCAGCCCCTTACTAGCGGGAGCCAAAAATGAGCAGTTCTTC CASSPLLAGAKNEQFF
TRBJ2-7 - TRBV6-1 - TGTGCCAGCAGACTCGAGGCGGGGAGCTCCTACGAGCAGTACTTC CASRLEAGSSYEQYF
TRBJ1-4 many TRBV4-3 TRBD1 TGCGCCAGCAGCCAAGATGTAGCAGGGGGCAGGGAAAAACTGTTTTTT CASSQDVAGGREKLFF
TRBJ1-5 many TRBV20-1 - TGCAGTGCTAGAGATCTACAGGGAGATCAGCCCCAGCATTTT CSARDLQGDQPQHF
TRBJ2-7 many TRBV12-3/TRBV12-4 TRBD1 TGTGCCAGCAGTTCCAAACAGGGGGTTGAGCAGTACTTC CASSSKQGVEQYF
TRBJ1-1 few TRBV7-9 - TGTGCCAGCAGCCCAGAGACTATGAACACTGAAGCTTTCTTT CASSPETMNTEAFF
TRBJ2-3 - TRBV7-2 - TGTGCCAGCAGCTTAAACTCTGATACGCAGTATTTT CASSLNSDTQYF
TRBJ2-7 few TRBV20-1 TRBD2 TGCAGTGCAGCGGGGAAGTCCCCCTACGAGCAGTACTTC CSAAGKSPYEQYF
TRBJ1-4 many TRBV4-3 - TGCGCCAGCAGCCAATACGGTACTAATGAAAAACTGTTTTTT CASSQYGTNEKLFF
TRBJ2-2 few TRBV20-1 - TGCAGTGCTAGAGATTATGCCAGTAACACCGGGGAGCTGTTTTTT CSARDYASNTGELFF
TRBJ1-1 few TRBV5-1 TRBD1 TGCGCCAGCAGGTACGGGACAGGCAACACTGAAGCTTTCTTT CASRYGTGNTEAFF
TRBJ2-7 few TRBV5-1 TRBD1 TGCGCCAGCAGCTTGGACAGGGGTTTGGACGAGCAGTACTTC CASSLDRGLDEQYF
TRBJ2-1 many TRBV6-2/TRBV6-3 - TGTGCCAGCAGTTGGTCCGGGACACCCTACAATGAGCAGTTCTTC CASSWSGTPYNEQFF
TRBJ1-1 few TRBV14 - TGTGCCAGCAGCCAGGGGCCCCCTGCCCGGACTGAAGCTTTCTTT CASSQGPPARTEAFF
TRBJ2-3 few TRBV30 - TGTGCCTGGAGCGCCAGCACAGATACGCAGTATTTT CAWSASTDTQYF
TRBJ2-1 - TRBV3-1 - TGTGCCAGCAGCCAGGCTAGAAGCTCCTACAATGAGCAGTTCTTC CASSQARSSYNEQFF
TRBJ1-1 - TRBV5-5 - TGTGCCAGCAGCCTCGGGACCGCGTACACTGAAGCTTTCTTT CASSLGTAYTEAFF
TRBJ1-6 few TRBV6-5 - TGTGCCAGCAGTATGGACGGGAGCTCCTATAATTCACCCCTCCACTTT CASSMDGSSYNSPLHF
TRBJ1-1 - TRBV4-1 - TGCGCCAGCAGGGCCATGCGTGGGGGCACTGAAGCTTTCTTT CASRAMRGGTEAFF
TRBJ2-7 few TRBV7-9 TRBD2 TGTGCCAGCAGCTTGGCGGGAGACCACTACGAGCAGTACTTC CASSLAGDHYEQYF
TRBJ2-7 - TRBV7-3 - TGTGCCAGCAGCTTAACGATCAGAACCTTCAACCTCTGCGAGCAGTACTTC CASSLTIRTFNLCEQYF
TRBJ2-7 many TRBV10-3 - TGTGCCATCAGTTCGGACGACTCCTACGAGCAGTACTTC CAISSDDSYEQYF
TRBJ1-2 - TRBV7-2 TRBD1 TGTGCCAGCAGCTCCAATCTACAGGGGGCTAACTATGGCTACACCTTC CASSSNLQGANYGYTF
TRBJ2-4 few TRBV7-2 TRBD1 TGTGCCAGCAGCTTAGGTTTTACAGGGGGCAGCACGTACTTC CASSLGFTGGSTYF
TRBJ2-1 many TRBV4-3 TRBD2 TGCGCCAGCAGCCAAGATCCCCCCTATCTAGCGGGAGGTAAAACACATGAGCAGTTCTTC CASSQDPPYLAGGKTHEQFF
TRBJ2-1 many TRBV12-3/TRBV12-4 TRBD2 TGTGCCAGCAGCCTCTCCCTAGCGGGCTCCAATGAGCAGTTCTTC CASSLSLAGSNEQFF
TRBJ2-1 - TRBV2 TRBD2 TGTGCCAGCAGTGATTTACTAGCGGGAGAAGGTGAGCAGTTCTTC CASSDLLAGEGEQFF
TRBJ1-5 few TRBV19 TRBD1 TGTGCCAGTAGTATATATTTCTACCAGGGGGCTTCGAGCAATCAGCCCCAGCATTTT CASSIYFYQGASSNQPQHF
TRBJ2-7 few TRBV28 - TGTGCCAGCAGCCCTCCGGGACCCCGTTGGCTCGAGCAGTACTTC CASSPPGPRWLEQYF